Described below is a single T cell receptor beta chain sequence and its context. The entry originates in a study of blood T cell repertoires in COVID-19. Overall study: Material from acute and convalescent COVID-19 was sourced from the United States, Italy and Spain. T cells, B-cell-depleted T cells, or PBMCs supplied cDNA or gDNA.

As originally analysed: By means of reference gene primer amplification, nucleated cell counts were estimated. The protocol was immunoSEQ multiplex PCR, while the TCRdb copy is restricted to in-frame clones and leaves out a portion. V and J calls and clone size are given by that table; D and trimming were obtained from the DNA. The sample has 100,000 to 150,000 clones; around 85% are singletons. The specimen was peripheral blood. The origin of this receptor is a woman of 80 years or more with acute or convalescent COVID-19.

CDR3 region: CASGGAANQPQHF. As DNA, the CDR3 is TGTGCCAGCGGAGGGGCAGCAAATCAGCCCCAGCATTTT. The V gene is TRBV7-2, the J gene TRBJ1-5; possible D gene TRBD1, 5 bases. The CDR3 is made up of 13 amino acids. Germline CDR1 is SGHTA and CDR2 is FQGNSA. Trimming took 8 bases from V and 4 from J, leaving 12 bases between them.